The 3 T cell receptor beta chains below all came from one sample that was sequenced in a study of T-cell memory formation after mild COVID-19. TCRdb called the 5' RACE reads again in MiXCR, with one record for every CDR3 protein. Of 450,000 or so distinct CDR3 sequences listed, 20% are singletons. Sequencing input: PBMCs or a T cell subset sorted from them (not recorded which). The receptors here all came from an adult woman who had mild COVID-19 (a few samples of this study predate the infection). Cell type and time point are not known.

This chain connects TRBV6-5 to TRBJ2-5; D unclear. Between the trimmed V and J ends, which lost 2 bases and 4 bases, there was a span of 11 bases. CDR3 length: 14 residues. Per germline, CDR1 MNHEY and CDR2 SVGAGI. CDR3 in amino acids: CASSYSSRPETQYF. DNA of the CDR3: TGTGCCAGCAGTTACAGTAGCCGTCCAGAGACCCAGTACTTC.

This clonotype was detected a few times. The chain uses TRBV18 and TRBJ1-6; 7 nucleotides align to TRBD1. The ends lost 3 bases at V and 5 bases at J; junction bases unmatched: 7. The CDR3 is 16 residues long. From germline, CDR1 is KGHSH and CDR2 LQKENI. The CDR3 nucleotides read TGTGCCAGCTCACCCCTCCGGACAGGCGATAATTCACCCCTCCACTTT. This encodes CASSPLRTGDNSPLHF. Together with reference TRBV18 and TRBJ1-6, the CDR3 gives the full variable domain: NAGVMQNPRHLVRRRGQEARLRCSPMKGHSHVYWYRQLPEEGLKFMVYLQKENIIDESGMPKERFSAEFPKEGPSILRIQQVVRGDSAAYFCASSPLRTGDNSPLHFGNGTRLTVT.

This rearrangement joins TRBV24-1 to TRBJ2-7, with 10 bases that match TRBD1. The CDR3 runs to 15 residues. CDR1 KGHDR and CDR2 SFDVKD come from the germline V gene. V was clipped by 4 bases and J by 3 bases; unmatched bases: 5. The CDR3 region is CATSDTGTGVYEQYF. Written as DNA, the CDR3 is TGTGCCACCAGTGACACCGGGACAGGGGTCTACGAGCAGTACTTC.